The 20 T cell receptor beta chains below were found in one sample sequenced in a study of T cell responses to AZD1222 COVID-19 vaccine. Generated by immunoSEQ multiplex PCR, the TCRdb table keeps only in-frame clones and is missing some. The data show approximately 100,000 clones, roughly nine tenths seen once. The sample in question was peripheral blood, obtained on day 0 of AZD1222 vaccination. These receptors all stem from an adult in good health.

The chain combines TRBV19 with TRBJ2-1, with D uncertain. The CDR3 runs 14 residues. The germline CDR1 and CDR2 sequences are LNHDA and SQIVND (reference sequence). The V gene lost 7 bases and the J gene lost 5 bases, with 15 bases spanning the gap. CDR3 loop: CASTTVWKDNEQFF. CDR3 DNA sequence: TGTGCCAGTACCACAGTATGGAAGGACAATGAGCAGTTCTTC.

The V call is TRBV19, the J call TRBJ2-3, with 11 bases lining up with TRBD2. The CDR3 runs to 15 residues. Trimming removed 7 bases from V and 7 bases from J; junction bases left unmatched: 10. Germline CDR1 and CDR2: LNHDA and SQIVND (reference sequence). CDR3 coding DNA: TGTGCCAGTACTACTCTAGCGGGAGGCGGAAATACGCAGTATTTT. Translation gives CASTTLAGGGNTQYF.

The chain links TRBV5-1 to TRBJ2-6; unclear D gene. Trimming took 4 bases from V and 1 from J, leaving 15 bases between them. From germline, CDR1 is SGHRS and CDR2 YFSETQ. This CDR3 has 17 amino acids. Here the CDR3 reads CASSPGSISSGANVLTF. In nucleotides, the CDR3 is TGCGCCAGCAGCCCCGGGTCCATTTCTTCTGGGGCCAACGTCCTGACTTTC.

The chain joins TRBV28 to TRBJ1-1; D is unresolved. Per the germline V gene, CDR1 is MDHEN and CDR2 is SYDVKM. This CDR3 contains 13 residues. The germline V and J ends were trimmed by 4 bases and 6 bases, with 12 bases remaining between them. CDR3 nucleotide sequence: TGTGCCAGCAGTTACCCTGGGAGCGCTGAAGCTTTCTTT. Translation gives CASSYPGSAEAFF.

CDR3 DNA sequence: TGTGCCAGCATACCTTCCCCCCCCTCCTACGAGCAGTACTTC. It is translated as CASIPSPPSYEQYF. The rearrangement uses TRBV28 and TRBJ2-7; D remains ambiguous. This CDR3 has 14 residues. From germline, CDR1 is MDHEN and CDR2 SYDVKM. The V gene lost 7 bases and the J gene lost 0 bases, with 13 bases spanning the gap.

Here the CDR3 DNA reads TGTGCCAGCAGTTTCTTTGGGACAGGGGGGTACGAGCAGTACTTC. Its translation: CASSFFGTGGYEQYF. This chain connects TRBV6-5 to TRBJ2-7, with 11 nucleotides matching TRBD1. CDR1 is MNHEY and CDR2 is SVGAGI in the germline V gene. After removal of 4 bases from V and 4 bases from J, the junction contained 6 bases not matched to a gene. This CDR3 is built from 15 residues.

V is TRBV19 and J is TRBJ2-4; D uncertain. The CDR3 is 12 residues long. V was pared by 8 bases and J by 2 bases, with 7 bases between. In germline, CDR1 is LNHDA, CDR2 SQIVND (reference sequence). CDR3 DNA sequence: TGTGCCAGTGCCAGGTCCAAAAACATTCAGTACTTC. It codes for CASARSKNIQYF.

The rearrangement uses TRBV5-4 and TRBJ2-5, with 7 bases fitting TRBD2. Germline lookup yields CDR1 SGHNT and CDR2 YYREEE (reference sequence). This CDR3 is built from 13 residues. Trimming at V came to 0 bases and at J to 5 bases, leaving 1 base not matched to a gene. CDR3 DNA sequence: TGTGCCAGCAGCTTGGACGGGGGGGAGACCCAGTACTTC. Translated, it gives CASSLDGGETQYF.

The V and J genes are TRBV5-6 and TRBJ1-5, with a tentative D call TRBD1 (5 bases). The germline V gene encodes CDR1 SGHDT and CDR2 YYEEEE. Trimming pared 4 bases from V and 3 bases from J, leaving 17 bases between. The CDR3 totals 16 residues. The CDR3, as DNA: TGTGCCAGCAGCGCCTCCATGGGGGAACTCAATCAGCCCCAGCATTTT. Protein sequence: CASSASMGELNQPQHF.

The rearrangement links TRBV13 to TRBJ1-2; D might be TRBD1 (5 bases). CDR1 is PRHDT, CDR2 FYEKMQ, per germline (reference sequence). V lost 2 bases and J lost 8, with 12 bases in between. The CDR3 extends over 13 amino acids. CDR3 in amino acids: CASSLMRGWGYTF. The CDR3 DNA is TGTGCCAGCAGCTTAATGCGGGGCTGGGGCTACACCTTC.

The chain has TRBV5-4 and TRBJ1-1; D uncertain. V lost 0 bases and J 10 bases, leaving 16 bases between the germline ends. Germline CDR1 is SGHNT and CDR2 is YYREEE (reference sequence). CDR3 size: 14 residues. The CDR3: CASSLGQEPVGAFF. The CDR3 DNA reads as TGTGCCAGCAGCTTGGGGCAGGAGCCTGTGGGAGCTTTCTTT. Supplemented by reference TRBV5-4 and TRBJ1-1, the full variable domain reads ETGVTQSPTHLIKTRGQQVTLRCSSQSGHNTVSWYQQALGQGPQFIFQYYREEENGRGNFPPRFSGLQFPNYSSELNVNALELDDSALYLCASSLGQEPVGAFFGQGTRLTVV.

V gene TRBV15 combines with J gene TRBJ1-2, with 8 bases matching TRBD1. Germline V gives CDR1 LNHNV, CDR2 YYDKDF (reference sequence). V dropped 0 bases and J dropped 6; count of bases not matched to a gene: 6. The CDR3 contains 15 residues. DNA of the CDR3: TGTGCCACCAGCAGAGATGAGGGCAGGGGGCATGGCTACACCTTC. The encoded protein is CATSRDEGRGHGYTF.

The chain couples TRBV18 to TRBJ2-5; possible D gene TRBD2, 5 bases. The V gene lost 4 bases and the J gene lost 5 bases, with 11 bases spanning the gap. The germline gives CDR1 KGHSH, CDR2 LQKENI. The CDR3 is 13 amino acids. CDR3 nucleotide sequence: TGTGCCAGCTCACAAGAGGGATGGGAGACCCAGTACTTC. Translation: CASSQEGWETQYF.

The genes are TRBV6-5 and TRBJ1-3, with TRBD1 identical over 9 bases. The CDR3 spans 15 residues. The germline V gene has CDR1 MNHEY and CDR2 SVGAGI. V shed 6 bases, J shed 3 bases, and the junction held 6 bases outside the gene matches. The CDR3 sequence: CASRPGQGLGNTIYF. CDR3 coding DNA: TGTGCCAGCAGACCGGGACAGGGACTTGGAAACACCATATATTTT.

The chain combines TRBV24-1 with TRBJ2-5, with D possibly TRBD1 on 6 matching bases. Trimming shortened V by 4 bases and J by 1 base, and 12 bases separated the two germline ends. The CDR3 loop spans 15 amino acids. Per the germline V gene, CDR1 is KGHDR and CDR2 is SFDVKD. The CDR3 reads CATSDPTGFQETQYF. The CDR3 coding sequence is TGTGCCACCAGTGACCCGACAGGTTTCCAAGAGACCCAGTACTTC.

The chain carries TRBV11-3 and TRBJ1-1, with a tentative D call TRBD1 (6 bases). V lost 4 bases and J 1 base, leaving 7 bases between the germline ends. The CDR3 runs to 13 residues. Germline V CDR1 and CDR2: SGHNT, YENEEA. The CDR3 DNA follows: TGTGCCAGCAGCTCGACAGGGAACACTGAAGCTTTCTTT. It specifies CASSSTGNTEAFF. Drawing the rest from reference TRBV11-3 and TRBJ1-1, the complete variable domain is EAGVVQSPRYKIIEKKQPVAFWCNPISGHNTLYWYLQNLGQGPELLIRYENEEAVDDSQLPKDRFSAERLKGVDSTLKIQPAELGDSAVYLCASSSTGNTEAFFGQGTRLTVV.

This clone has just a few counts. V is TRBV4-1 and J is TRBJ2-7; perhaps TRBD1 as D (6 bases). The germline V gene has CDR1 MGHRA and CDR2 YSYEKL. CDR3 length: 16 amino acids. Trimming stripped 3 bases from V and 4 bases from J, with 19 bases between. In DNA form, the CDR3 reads TGCGCCAGCAGCCATCGGGACACTTCAAACCCTTACGAGCAGTACTTC. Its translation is CASSHRDTSNPYEQYF.

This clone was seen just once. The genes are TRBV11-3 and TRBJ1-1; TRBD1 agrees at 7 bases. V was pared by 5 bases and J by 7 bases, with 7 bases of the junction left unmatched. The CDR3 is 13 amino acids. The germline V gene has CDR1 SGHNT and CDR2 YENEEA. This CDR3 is CASSPQTGSEAFF. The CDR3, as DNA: TGTGCCAGCAGCCCTCAGACAGGGAGTGAAGCTTTCTTT. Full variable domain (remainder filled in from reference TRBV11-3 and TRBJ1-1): EAGVVQSPRYKIIEKKQPVAFWCNPISGHNTLYWYLQNLGQGPELLIRYENEEAVDDSQLPKDRFSAERLKGVDSTLKIQPAELGDSAVYLCASSPQTGSEAFFGQGTRLTVV.

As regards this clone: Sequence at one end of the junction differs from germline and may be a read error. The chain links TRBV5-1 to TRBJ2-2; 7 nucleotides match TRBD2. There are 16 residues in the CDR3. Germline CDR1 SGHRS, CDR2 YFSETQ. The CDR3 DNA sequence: TGCGCCAGCAGTTTGGGCCAGCCTAGCGGAGTGGGGGAGCTGTTTTTT. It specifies CASSLGQPSGVGELFF.

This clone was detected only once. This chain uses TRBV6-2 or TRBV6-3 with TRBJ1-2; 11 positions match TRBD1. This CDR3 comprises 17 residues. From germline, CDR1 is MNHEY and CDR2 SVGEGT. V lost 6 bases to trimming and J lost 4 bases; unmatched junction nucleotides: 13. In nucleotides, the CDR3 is TGTGCCAGCAGCCGCCGGACCCCGGGACAGGGGGTCTATGGCTACACCTTC. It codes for CASSRRTPGQGVYGYTF.